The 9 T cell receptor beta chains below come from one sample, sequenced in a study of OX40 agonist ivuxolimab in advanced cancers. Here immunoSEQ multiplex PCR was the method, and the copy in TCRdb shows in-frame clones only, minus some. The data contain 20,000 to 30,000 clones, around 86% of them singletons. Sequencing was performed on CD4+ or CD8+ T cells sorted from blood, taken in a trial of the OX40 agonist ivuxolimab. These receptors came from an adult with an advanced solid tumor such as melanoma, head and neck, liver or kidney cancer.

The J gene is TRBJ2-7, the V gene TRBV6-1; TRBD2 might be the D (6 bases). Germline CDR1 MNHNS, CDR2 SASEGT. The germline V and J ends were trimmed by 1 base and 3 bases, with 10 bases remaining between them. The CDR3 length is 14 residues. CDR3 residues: CASSEGQGGYEQYF. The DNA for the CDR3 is TGTGCCAGCAGTGAAGGTCAGGGAGGCTACGAGCAGTACTTC.

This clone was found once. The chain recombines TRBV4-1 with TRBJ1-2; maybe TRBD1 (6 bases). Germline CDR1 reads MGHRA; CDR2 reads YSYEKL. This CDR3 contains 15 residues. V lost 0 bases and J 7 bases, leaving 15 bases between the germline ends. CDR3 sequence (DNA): TGCGCCAGCAGCCAAGATAAATCGACAGGAGGTGGCTACACCTTC. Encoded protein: CASSQDKSTGGGYTF.

CDR3 nucleotides: TGCGCCAGCGGGGACAGGGGTTCCTACAATGAGCAGTTCTTC. Its protein is CASGDRGSYNEQFF. This chain joins TRBV10-1 and TRBJ2-1, with 10 bases aligning to TRBD1. The CDR3 spans 14 residues. J lost 1 base, V lost 8 bases, and 2 bases had no gene match. The germline V gene encodes CDR1 WNHNN and CDR2 SYGVQD (reference sequence).

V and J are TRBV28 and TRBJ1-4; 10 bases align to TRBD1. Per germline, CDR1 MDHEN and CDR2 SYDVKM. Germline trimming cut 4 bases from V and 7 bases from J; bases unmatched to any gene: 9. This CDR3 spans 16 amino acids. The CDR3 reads CASSWGTGERSEKLFF. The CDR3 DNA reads TGTGCCAGCAGTTGGGGGACAGGGGAGAGGAGTGAAAAACTGTTTTTT.

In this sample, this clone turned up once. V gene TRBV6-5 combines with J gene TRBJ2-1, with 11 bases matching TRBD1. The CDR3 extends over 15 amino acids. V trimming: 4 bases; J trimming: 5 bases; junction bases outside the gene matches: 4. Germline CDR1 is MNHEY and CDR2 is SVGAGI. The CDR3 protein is CASSLGQGGHNEQFF. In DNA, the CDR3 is TGTGCCAGCAGTTTGGGACAGGGGGGGCACAATGAGCAGTTCTTC.

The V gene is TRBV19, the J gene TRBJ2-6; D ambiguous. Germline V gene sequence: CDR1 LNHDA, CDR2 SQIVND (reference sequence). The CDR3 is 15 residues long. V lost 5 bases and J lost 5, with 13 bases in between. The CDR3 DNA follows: TGTGCCAGTAGTGAATCACAAAGTCGGGCCAACGTCCTGACTTTC. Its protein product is CASSESQSRANVLTF. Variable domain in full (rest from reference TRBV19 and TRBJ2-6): DGGITQSPKYLFRKEGQNVTLSCEQNLNHDAMYWYRQDPGQGLRLIYYSQIVNDFQKGDIAEGYSVSREKKESFPLTVTSAQKNPTAFYLCASSESQSRANVLTFGAGSRLTVL.

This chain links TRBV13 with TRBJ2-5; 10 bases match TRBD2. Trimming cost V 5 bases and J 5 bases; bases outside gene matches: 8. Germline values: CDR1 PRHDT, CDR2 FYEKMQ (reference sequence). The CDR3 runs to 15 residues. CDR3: CASSKGLAPRETQYF. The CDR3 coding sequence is TGTGCCAGCAGCAAGGGACTAGCGCCTAGGGAGACCCAGTACTTC.

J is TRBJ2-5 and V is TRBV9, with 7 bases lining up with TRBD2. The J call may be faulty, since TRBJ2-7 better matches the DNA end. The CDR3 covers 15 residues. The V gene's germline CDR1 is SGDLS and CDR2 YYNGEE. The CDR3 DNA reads TGTGCCAGCAGCGTAGAGGCTAGCGGAGCCTACGAGCAGTACTTC. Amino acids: CASSVEASGAYEQYF.

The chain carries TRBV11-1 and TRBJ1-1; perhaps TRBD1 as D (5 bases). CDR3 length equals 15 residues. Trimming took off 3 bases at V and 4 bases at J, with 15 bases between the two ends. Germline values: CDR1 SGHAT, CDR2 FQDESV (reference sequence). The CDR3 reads CASSLGQGFRTEAFF. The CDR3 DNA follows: TGTGCCAGCAGCTTGGGGCAGGGATTTCGCACTGAAGCTTTCTTT.